This TCR beta chain was sequenced for a study of T cell changes during pregnancy in multiple sclerosis. The data were produced by immunoSEQ multiplex PCR, yet TCRdb's version contains in-frame clones alone and is incomplete. This repertoire shows 15,000 to 17,000 clones, about 83% found once; its top ten account for approximately 17%. The CDR3 covers 15 residues. Germline CDR1 is SGHTA and CDR2 is FQGNSA. Unmatched junction bases numbered 5, after V lost 1 base and J lost 3 bases. The TCR was taken from a female donor in good health, enrolled as a control in a pregnancy study. The chain carries TRBV7-2 and TRBJ1-1; the match to TRBD1 covers 7 bases. The sample consisted of CD8+ T cells from peripheral blood mononuclear cells, taken after pregnancy. In nucleotides, the CDR3 is TGTGCCAGCAGCTTAGGGGACAGCGGTCACACTGAAGCTTTCTTT. It specifies CASSLGDSGHTEAFF.